The clone carrying this TCR beta chain occurred many times. Its cognate antigen is unknown. This sample was taken from a study of metastatic and nonmetastatic thyroid tumors. Study information: Repertoire comparison spanned blood and tumor or nodule tissue of malignant and benign thyroid patients.

In the original analysis: CDR3 was compared across clinicopathological groups, and the resulting differences were used to build a distant-metastasis classifier for papillary thyroid cancer. MiXCR re-clonotyped the PCR reads for TCRdb. These V and J calls rely on TCRdb rather than the paper's analysis. This sample yields about 22,000 clones, of which about 16% are seen a single time; 20% to 25% belongs to the top ten. Among the patients, none had received any treatment before thyroid surgery. Germline CDR1 DFQATT, CDR2 SNEGSKA (reference sequence). With 6 bases removed from V and 3 bases from J, the gap between germline ends came to 9 bases. CDR3 length: 12 amino acids. Study results and caveats: Reported TCR beta diversity, measured in blood and tumor, was significantly higher for malignant thyroid tumors than for benign nodules.

The sample was blood. This receptor was identified in a male donor with papillary thyroid cancer or a benign thyroid nodule (not recorded which). Some clones in this sample may be carry-over from other donors' samples. V usage is TRBV20-1 and J usage is TRBJ1-3; the D gene is possibly TRBD1 (6 bases). CDR3 DNA: TGCAGTGCAGACAGGTTTGGAAACACCATATATTTT. Amino acids: CSADRFGNTIYF.